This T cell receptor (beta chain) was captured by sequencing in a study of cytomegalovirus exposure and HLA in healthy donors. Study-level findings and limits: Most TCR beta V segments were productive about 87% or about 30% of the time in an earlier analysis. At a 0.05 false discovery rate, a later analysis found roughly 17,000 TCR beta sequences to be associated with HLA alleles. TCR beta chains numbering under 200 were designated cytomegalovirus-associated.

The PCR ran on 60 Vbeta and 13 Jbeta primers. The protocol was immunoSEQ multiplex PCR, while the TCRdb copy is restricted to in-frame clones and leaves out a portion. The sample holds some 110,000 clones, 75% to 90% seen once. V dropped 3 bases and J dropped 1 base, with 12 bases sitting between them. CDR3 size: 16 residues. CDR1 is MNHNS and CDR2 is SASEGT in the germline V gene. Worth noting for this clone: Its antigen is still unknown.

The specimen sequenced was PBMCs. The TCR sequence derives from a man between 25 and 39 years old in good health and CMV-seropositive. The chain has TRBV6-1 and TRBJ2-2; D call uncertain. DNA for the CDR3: TGTGCCAGCAGTGACTTTCTCGGCGGGAACACCGGGGAGCTGTTTTTT. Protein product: CASSDFLGGNTGELFF.